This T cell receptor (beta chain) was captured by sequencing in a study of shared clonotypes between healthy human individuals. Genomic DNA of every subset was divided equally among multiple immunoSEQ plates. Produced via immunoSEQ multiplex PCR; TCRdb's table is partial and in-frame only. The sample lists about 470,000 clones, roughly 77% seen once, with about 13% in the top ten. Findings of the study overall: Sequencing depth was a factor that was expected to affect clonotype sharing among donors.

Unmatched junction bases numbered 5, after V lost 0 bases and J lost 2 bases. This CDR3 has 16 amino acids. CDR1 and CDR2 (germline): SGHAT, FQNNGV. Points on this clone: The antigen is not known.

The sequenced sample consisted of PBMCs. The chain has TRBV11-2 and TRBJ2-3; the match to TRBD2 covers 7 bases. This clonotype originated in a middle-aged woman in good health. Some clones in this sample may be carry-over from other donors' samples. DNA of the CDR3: TGTGCCAGCAGCTTAGATGGGGCGGGAGCCACAGATACGCAGTATTTT. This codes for CASSLDGAGATDTQYF.